This TCR beta chain is from a study of cytomegalovirus exposure and HLA in healthy donors. Study-level background: Of roughly 400 genotyped donors, roughly 76% grouped in the Caucasian-associated ancestry cluster.

Germline V gene data show CDR1 as SGHDN and CDR2 as FVKESK. This CDR3 region has 18 residues. Trimming cost V 6 bases and J 5 bases; bases outside gene matches: 20. Study-level points and caveats: High specificity and sensitivity for cytomegalovirus status were reported for the classifier. A later analysis linked a missense DCLRE1C variant to TCR beta V- and J-gene trimming. There were several of the most significant clusters that appeared linked to common viral pathogens in a later analysis.

The PCR had 60 Vbeta and 13 Jbeta primers. Method: immunoSEQ multiplex PCR; TCRdb's copy keeps in-frame clones and lacks some. The sample includes tens of thousands of clones, about four fifths of them seen just once. Concerning this clone: Its matching antigen is unknown.

This clonotype was sampled from a man aged 50 to 60 in good health and CMV-seropositive. Sequencing input: PBMCs. V gene TRBV14 combines with J gene TRBJ1-1; the match to TRBD1 covers 8 bases. CDR3 sequence (DNA): TGTGCCAGCAGTCGGTGGGGGGGCGACAGGGGAGGTGGAACTGAAGCTTTCTTT. It specifies CASSRWGGDRGGGTEAFF.